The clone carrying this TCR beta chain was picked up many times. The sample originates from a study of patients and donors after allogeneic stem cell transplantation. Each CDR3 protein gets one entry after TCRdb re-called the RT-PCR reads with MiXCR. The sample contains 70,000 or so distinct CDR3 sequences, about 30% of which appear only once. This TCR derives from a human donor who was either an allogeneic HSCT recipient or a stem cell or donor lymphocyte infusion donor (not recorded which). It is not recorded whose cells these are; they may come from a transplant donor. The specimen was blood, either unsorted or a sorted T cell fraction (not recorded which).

CDR3 amino acids: CASSKEGRQSPNYGYTF. CDR3 bases: TGTGCCAGCAGCAAAGAGGGAAGACAGTCTCCTAACTATGGCTACACCTTC. This chain connects TRBV21-1 to TRBJ1-2; TRBD1 reflects the table's D call only, with no check against the DNA. TRBV21-1 is noted as a pseudogene. This CDR3 is built from 17 residues.